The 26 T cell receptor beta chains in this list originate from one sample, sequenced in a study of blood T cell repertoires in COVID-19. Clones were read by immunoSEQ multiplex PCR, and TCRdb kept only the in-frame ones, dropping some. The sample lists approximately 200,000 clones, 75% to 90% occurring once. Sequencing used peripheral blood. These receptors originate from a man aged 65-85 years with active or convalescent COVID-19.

The CDR3 DNA is TGCGCCAGCAGCTTGTCTAGCGTCTCCTACAATGAGCAGTTCTTC. This encodes CASSLSSVSYNEQFF. V usage is TRBV5-1 and J usage is TRBJ2-1, with D possibly matching TRBD2 (6 bases). The CDR3 covers 15 residues. Germline CDR1 and CDR2: SGHRS and YFSETQ. V lost 1 base to trimming and J lost 0 bases, with 8 bases between them.

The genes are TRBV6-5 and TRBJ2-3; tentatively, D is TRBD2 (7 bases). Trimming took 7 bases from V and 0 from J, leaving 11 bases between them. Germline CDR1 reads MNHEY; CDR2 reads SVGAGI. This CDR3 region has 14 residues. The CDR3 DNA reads TGTGCCAGCAAGGGGGGGGCTAGCACAGATACGCAGTATTTT. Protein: CASKGGASTDTQYF.

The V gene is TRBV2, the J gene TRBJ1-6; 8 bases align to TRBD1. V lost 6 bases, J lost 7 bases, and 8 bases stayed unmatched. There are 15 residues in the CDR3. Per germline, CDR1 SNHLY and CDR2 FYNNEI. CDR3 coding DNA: TGTGCCAGCAGGCCCCCGACAGGGGAGAATTCACCCCTCCACTTT. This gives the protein CASRPPTGENSPLHF.

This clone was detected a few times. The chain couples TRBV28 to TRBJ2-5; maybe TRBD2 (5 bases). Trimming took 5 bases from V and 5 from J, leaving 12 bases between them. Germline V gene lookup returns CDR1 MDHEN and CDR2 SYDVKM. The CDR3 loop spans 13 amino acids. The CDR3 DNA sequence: TGTGCCAGCAGTGGACTTATTCCTGAGACCCAGTACTTC. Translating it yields CASSGLIPETQYF.

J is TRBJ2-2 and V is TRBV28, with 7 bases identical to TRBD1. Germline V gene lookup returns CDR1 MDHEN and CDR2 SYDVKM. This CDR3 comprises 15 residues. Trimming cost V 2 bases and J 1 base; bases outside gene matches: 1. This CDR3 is CASSLRTGNTGELFF. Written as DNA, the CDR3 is TGTGCCAGCAGTTTACGGACAGGGAACACCGGGGAGCTGTTTTTT.

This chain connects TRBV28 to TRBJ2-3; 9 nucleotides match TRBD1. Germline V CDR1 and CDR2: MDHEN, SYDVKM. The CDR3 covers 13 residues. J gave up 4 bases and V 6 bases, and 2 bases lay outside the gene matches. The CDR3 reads CASSRQGADTQYF. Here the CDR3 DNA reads TGTGCCAGCAGCCGACAGGGGGCAGATACGCAGTATTTT.

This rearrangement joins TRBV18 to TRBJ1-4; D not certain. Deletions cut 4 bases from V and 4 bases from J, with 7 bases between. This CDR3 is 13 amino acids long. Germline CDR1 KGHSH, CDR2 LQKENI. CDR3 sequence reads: CASSQDINEKLFF. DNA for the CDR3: TGTGCCAGCTCACAAGACATTAATGAAAAACTGTTTTTT. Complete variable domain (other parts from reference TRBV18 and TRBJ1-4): NAGVMQNPRHLVRRRGQEARLRCSPMKGHSHVYWYRQLPEEGLKFMVYLQKENIIDESGMPKERFSAEFPKEGPSILRIQQVVRGDSAAYFCASSQDINEKLFFGSGTQLSVL.

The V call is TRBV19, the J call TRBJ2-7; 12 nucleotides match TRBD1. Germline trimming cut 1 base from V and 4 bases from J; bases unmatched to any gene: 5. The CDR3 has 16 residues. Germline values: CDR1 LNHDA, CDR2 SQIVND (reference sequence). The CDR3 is CASSIAGQGAKYEQYF. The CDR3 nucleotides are TGTGCCAGTAGTATAGCGGGACAGGGGGCGAAATACGAGCAGTACTTC.

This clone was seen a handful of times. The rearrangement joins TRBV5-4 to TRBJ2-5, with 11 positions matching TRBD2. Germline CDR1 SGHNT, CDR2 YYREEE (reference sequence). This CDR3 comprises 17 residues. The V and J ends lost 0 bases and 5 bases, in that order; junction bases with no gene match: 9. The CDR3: CASSLDLAGGLVETQYF. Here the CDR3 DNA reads TGTGCCAGCAGCTTGGATCTAGCGGGGGGCCTGGTTGAGACCCAGTACTTC.

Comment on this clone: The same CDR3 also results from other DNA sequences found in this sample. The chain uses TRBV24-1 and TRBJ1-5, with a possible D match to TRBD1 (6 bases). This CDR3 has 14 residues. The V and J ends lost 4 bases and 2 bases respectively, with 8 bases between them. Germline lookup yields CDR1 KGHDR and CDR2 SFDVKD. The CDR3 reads CATSDPGGNQPQHF. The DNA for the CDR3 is TGTGCCACCAGTGACCCAGGGGGCAATCAGCCCCAGCATTTT.

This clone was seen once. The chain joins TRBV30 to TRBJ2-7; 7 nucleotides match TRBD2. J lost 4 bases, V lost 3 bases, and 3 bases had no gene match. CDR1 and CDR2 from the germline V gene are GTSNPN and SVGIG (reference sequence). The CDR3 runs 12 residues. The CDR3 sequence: CAWRRGGYEQYF. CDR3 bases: TGTGCCTGGAGGCGGGGAGGGTACGAGCAGTACTTC.

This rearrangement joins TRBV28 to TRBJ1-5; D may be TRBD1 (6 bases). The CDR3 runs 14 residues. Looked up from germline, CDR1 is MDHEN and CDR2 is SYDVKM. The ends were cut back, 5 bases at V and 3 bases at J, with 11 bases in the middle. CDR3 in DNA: TGTGCCAGCAGTATAGGACAGCCCAATCAGCCCCAGCATTTT. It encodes CASSIGQPNQPQHF.

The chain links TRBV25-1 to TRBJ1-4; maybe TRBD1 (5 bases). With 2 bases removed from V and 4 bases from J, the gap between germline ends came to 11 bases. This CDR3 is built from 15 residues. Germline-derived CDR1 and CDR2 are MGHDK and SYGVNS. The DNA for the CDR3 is TGTGCCAGCAGTGAACACACAGGAATTAATGAAAAACTGTTTTTT. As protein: CASSEHTGINEKLFF.

The DNA of the CDR3 is TGTGCCAGCAGTACGGGACAACCGAACACTGAAGCTTTCTTT. It encodes CASSTGQPNTEAFF. The gene calls are TRBV2 and TRBJ1-1; the D gene is possibly TRBD1 (6 bases). The germline CDR1 and CDR2 sequences are SNHLY and FYNNEI. Trimming stripped 5 bases from V and 1 base from J, with 11 bases between. There are 14 residues in the CDR3.

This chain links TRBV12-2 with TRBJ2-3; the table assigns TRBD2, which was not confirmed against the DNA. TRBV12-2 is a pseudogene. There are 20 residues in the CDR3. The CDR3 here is CASRLADERGRQTGTDTQYF. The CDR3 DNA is TGTGCAAGTCGCTTAGCGGATGAGCGGGGACGTCAAACCGGCACAGATACGCAGTATTTT.

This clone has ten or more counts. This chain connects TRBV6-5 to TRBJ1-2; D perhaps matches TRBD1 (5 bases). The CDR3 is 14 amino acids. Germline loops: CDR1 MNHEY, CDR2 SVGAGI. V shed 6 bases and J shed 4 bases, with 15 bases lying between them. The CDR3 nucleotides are TGTGCCAGCAGCCACCAGGGAGGTGGCTATGGCTACACCTTC. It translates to CASSHQGGGYGYTF.

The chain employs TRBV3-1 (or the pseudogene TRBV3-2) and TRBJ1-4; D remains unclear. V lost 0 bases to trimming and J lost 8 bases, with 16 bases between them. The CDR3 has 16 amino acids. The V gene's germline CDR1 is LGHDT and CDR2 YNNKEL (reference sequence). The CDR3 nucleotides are TGTGCCAGCAGCCAAGAACAATTTTTATCGGGGGAAAAACTGTTTTTT. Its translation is CASSQEQFLSGEKLFF.

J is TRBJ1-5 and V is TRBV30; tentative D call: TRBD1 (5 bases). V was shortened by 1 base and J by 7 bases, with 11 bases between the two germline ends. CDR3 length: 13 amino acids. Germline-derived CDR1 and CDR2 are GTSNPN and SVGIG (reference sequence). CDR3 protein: CAWSGRADQPQHF. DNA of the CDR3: TGTGCCTGGAGTGGCAGGGCAGACCAGCCCCAGCATTTT.

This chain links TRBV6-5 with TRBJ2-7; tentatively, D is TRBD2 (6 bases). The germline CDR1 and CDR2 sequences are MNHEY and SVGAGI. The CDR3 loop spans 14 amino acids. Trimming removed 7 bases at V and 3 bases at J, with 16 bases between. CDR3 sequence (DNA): TGTGCCAGCACCCAGGGACTTATAGTCTACGAGCAGTACTTC. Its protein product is CASTQGLIVYEQYF.

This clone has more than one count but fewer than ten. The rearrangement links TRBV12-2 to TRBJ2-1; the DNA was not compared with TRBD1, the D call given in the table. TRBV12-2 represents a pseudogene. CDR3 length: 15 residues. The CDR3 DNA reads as TGTGCAAGTCGCTTCAGGGTTCGCGCCTACAATGAGCAGTTCTTC. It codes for CASRFRVRAYNEQFF.

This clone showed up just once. The CDR3 region is CASSQRTGVTGELFF. DNA for the CDR3: TGTGCCAGCAGCCAACGGACAGGAGTCACCGGGGAGCTGTTTTTT. V usage is TRBV28 and J usage is TRBJ2-2, with 7 positions matching TRBD1. CDR3 length: 15 amino acids. The J segment lost 4 bases and the V segment lost 6 bases, leaving 8 bases of the junction unmatched. Germline V CDR1 and CDR2: MDHEN, SYDVKM.

The CDR3 sequence: CAISQRSTDTQYF. The CDR3 DNA sequence: TGTGCCATCAGCCAGCGGTCCACAGATACGCAGTATTTT. The chain joins TRBV10-3 to TRBJ2-3; D may be TRBD2 (5 bases). CDR3 length: 13 residues. Looked up from germline, CDR1 is ENHRY and CDR2 is SYGVKD. Deletions cut 6 bases from V and 2 bases from J, with 9 bases between.

CDR3 sequence reads: CASSLDSPGTPSTDTQYF. CDR3 DNA: TGTGCCAGCAGTTTAGACTCCCCCGGGACTCCTAGCACAGATACGCAGTATTTT. The rearrangement links TRBV27 to TRBJ2-3, with D possibly TRBD2 on 6 matching bases. Germline-derived CDR1 and CDR2 are MNHEY and SMNVEV (reference sequence). Trimming pared 2 bases from V and 0 bases from J, leaving 18 bases between. CDR3 length: 18 residues.

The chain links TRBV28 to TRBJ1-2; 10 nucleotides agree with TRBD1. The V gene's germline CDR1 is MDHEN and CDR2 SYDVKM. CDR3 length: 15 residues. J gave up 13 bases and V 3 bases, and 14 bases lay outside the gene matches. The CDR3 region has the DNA TGTGCCAGCAGTTTGGGGTCGGACAGGGGGTATAGTGTCACCTTC. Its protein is CASSLGSDRGYSVTF.

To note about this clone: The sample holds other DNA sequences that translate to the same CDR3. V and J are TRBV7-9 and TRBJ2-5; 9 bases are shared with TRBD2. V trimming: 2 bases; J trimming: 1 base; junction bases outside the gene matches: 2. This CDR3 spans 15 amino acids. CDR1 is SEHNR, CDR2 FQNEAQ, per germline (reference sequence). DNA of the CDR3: TGTGCCAGCAGCTTACTAGCGGGGCTCCAAGAGACCCAGTACTTC. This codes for CASSLLAGLQETQYF.

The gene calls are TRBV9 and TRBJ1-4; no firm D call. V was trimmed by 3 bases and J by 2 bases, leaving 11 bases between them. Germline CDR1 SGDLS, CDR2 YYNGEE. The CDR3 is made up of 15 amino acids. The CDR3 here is CASSAWGGTNEKLFF. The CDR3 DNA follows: TGTGCCAGCAGCGCTTGGGGAGGCACTAATGAAAAACTGTTTTTT.